What follows are 29 T cell receptor beta chains derived from one specimen sequenced in a study of spatial heterogeneity in lung cancer. TCRdb reprocessed the 5' RACE reads via MiXCR and lists one record per CDR3 protein. The sample has more than 95,000 distinct CDR3 sequences, roughly an eighth seen once. The time point: blood at routine non-recurrence follow-up after resection. Researchers sequenced whole RNA taken from tumor, nontumor lung or frozen PBMC without sorting. Specimen: PBMCs, collected at follow-up. These receptors were collected from a male donor with early-stage non-small cell lung cancer.

This clonotype was seen at least ten times. V gene TRBV20-1 combines with J gene TRBJ2-3; maybe TRBD2 (6 bases). CDR1 and CDR2 from the germline V gene are DFQATT and SNEGSKA (reference sequence). The V and J ends lost 1 base and 4 bases respectively, with 6 bases between them. This CDR3 region has 12 residues. The CDR3 sequence: CSARAGADTQYF. CDR3 nucleotide sequence: TGCAGTGCTAGAGCGGGGGCAGATACGCAGTATTTT.

The sample holds many counts of this clonotype. The chain recombines TRBV27 with TRBJ1-6, with D perhaps TRBD1 (5 bases). CDR1 is MNHEY and CDR2 is SMNVEV in the germline V gene (reference sequence). The V end lost 7 bases, the J end lost 4 bases, and 20 bases lay between the germline ends. This CDR3 region has 17 residues. The CDR3 bases are TGTGCCAGCACCCAGGCGGGGGACGGGGTTTATAATTCACCCCTCCACTTT. Translation: CASTQAGDGVYNSPLHF.

This clonotype was observed a handful of times. This chain links TRBV5-5 with TRBJ2-3, with 10 nucleotides matching TRBD2. The CDR3 loop spans 18 amino acids. CDR1 SGHKS and CDR2 YYEKEE come from the germline V gene (reference sequence). The V and J ends lost 0 bases and 3 bases, in that order; junction bases with no gene match: 10. The DNA for the CDR3 is TGTGCCAGCAGCTTGGCCTATTATACTAGCGGGGAAACAGATACGCAGTATTTT. Residues: CASSLAYYTSGETDTQYF.

This clonotype was detected ten times or more. This chain connects TRBV29-1 to TRBJ2-7, with 8 bases aligning to TRBD1. Germline assignment: CDR1 SQVTM and CDR2 ANQGSEA. V shed 7 bases and J 1 base; nucleotides not matched to a gene: 9. The CDR3 has 14 residues. CDR3 coding DNA: TGCAGCGCCCGCCGACAGGGGCGTTCCTACGAGCAGTACTTC. Protein: CSARRQGRSYEQYF.

This clonotype was seen more than once but under ten times. The chain couples TRBV7-2 to TRBJ1-5; D not certain. The CDR3 extends over 14 amino acids. Trimming pared 4 bases from V and 0 bases from J, leaving 7 bases between. Germline values: CDR1 SGHTA, CDR2 FQGNSA. The chain's CDR3 is CASSSQDSNQPQHF. CDR3 nucleotide sequence: TGTGCCAGCAGCTCTCAAGATAGCAATCAGCCCCAGCATTTT.

This clonotype showed up many times. The gene calls are TRBV7-3 and TRBJ1-1, with D perhaps TRBD1 (5 bases). Germline V CDR1 and CDR2: SGHTA, FQGTGA. This CDR3 comprises 13 residues. The ends were cut back, 7 bases at V and 0 bases at J, with 9 bases in the middle. The DNA for the CDR3 is TGTGCCAGCAAAAAGGGGATGAACACTGAAGCTTTCTTT. Protein: CASKKGMNTEAFF.

This clonotype was seen many times. The V gene is TRBV7-6, the J gene TRBJ1-6; D call uncertain. V was trimmed by 3 bases and J by 9 bases, leaving 12 bases between them. The germline gives CDR1 SGHVS, CDR2 FNYEAQ. CDR3 length equals 14 residues. The CDR3, as DNA: TGTGCCAGCAGCTTGACGCCAGCTAGTTCACCCCTCCACTTT. This gives the protein CASSLTPASSPLHF.

At least ten counts were recorded for this clonotype. The rearrangement uses TRBV10-3 and TRBJ2-1, with 8 bases fitting TRBD2. Germline CDR1 ENHRY, CDR2 SYGVKD. There are 14 residues in the CDR3. Unmatched junction bases numbered 5, after V lost 6 bases and J lost 4 bases. CDR3 nucleotides: TGTGCCATCAGCGGGGGGGCCGGTTACAATGAGCAGTTCTTC. Translating it yields CAISGGAGYNEQFF.

In this sample, this clonotype turned up many times. The chain uses TRBV7-2 and TRBJ1-4; TRBD1 is a possible D gene (6 bases). In germline, CDR1 is SGHTA, CDR2 FQGNSA. This CDR3 contains 16 residues. The V and J ends lost 6 bases and 9 bases respectively, with 23 bases between them. CDR3 sequence: CASSLPGWGGGQKLFF. The DNA of the CDR3 is TGTGCCAGCAGTCTGCCGGGCTGGGGCGGGGGGCAAAAACTGTTTTTT.

This sequence joins TRBV21-1 and TRBJ2-1; TRBD1, the D gene given by the table, was not confirmed from the DNA. TRBV21-1 corresponds to a pseudogene. There are 15 residues in the CDR3. CDR3 sequence reads: CASSEVTVGGNEQFF. For the CDR3, the DNA is TGTGCCAGCAGCGAAGTCACCGTCGGGGGCAATGAGCAGTTCTTC.

V usage is TRBV20-1 and J usage is TRBJ2-3; 8 nucleotides align to TRBD1. This CDR3 contains 16 residues. Looked up from germline, CDR1 is DFQATT and CDR2 is SNEGSKA (reference sequence). With 4 bases clipped from V and 0 bases from J, the junction kept 9 bases outside the gene matches. CDR3 loop: CSANAGGRISTDTQYF. The CDR3 nucleotides read TGCAGTGCTAACGCAGGGGGCAGGATAAGCACAGATACGCAGTATTTT.

Remarks on this clonotype: One junction end does not reproduce the germline sequence, and a read error may be involved. V gene TRBV7-3 combines with J gene TRBJ2-5; D perhaps matches TRBD2 (6 bases). The CDR3 is 14 residues long. The V gene's germline CDR1 is SGHTA and CDR2 FQGTGA. The chain's CDR3 is CASSLGDSSETKYF. DNA of the CDR3: TGTGCCAGCAGCTTAGGGGACTCGTCAGAGACCAAGTACTTC.

This clonotype came up a few times. V and J are TRBV5-1 and TRBJ2-3, with 7 bases matching TRBD2. CDR3 length: 15 amino acids. V was pared by 4 bases and J by 6 bases, with 11 bases of the junction left unmatched. CDR1 SGHRS and CDR2 YFSETQ come from the germline V gene. The CDR3 coding sequence is TGCGCCAGCAGCCCGGGACTAAACTACGGGGATACGCAGTATTTT. Amino acid sequence: CASSPGLNYGDTQYF. Drawing the rest from reference TRBV5-1 and TRBJ2-3, the complete variable domain is KAGVTQTPRYLIKTRGQQVTLSCSPISGHRSVSWYQQTPGQGLQFLFEYFSETQRNKGNFPGRFSGRQFSNSRSEMNVSTLELGDSALYLCASSPGLNYGDTQYFGPGTRLTVL.

The V and J genes are TRBV7-6 and TRBJ2-2; 8 bases match TRBD2. Germline V gene sequence: CDR1 SGHVS, CDR2 FNYEAQ. J lost 6 bases, V lost 4 bases, and 10 bases had no gene match. The CDR3 loop spans 16 amino acids. The CDR3, as DNA: TGTGCCAGCAGCTCGACTAGCGCGGCTCGTGCCGGGGAGCTGTTTTTT. Translated, it gives CASSSTSAARAGELFF. The whole variable domain, filled in from reference TRBV7-6 and TRBJ2-2, reads GAGVSQSPRYKVTKRGQDVALRCDPISGHVSLYWYRQALGQGPEFLTYFNYEAQQDKSGLPNDRFSAERPEGSISTLTIQRTEQRDSAMYRCASSSTSAARAGELFFGEGSRLTVL.

In its sample, this clonotype was seen once. This chain connects TRBV3-1 to TRBJ1-6, with D uncertain. The CDR3 covers 16 residues. Per the germline V gene, CDR1 is LGHDT and CDR2 is YNNKEL (reference sequence). Trimming removed 1 base at V and 0 bases at J, with 7 bases between. In DNA, the CDR3 is TGTGCCAGCAGCCAAGCTGGGGTCTCCTATAATTCACCCCTCCACTTT. Translation: CASSQAGVSYNSPLHF.

Many counts were recorded for this clonotype. This chain joins TRBV29-1 and TRBJ2-1; D is undetermined. CDR1 is SQVTM and CDR2 is ANQGSEA in the germline V gene. V lost 8 bases and J 11 bases, leaving 19 bases between the germline ends. The CDR3 is 12 amino acids. CDR3 protein: CSFGATPSQQFF. The CDR3 DNA sequence: TGCAGCTTTGGTGCGACACCTTCCCAGCAGTTCTTC.

This clonotype was counted many times. The CDR3 DNA is TGTGCCAGCAGTTTGTCGGGGAGAGGGTCCTACAATGAGCAGTTCTTC. Amino acids: CASSLSGRGSYNEQFF. The chain employs TRBV28 and TRBJ2-1, with D perhaps matching TRBD2 (5 bases). Germline V lookup: CDR1 MDHEN, CDR2 SYDVKM. V lost 3 bases and J 1 base, leaving 13 bases between the germline ends. This CDR3 is 16 amino acids long.

The sample holds a few counts of this clonotype. The chain employs TRBV9 and TRBJ1-2, with 8 nucleotides matching TRBD1. Germline CDR1 SGDLS, CDR2 YYNGEE. This CDR3 is built from 14 residues. With V trimmed by 4 bases and J by 2 bases, 4 bases remained unmatched. CDR3 sequence reads: CASSLRTGNYGYTF. CDR3 nucleotide sequence: TGTGCCAGCAGCCTCCGGACAGGGAACTATGGCTACACCTTC.

The V and J genes are TRBV10-3 and TRBJ2-7; D is unclear. V lost 0 bases and J lost 3, with 3 bases in between. The CDR3 runs 12 residues. Germline-derived CDR1 and CDR2 are ENHRY and SYGVKD. CDR3 nucleotides: TGTGCCATCAGTGAGTCAAACTACGAGCAGTACTTC. It encodes CAISESNYEQYF.

The chain links TRBV28 to TRBJ1-2, with D unresolved. CDR1 and CDR2 (germline): MDHEN, SYDVKM. The CDR3 has 12 residues. V lost 2 bases and J lost 5, with 6 bases in between. In DNA form, the CDR3 reads TGTGCCAGCAGTTTAAAGGGTTATGGCTACACCTTC. It is translated as CASSLKGYGYTF.

This clonotype was seen a few times. This sequence joins TRBV4-1 and TRBJ1-1; 8 bases match TRBD1. The CDR3 contains 16 residues. J lost 1 base, V lost 1 base, and 5 bases had no gene match. Looked up from germline, CDR1 is MGHRA and CDR2 is YSYEKL. The CDR3 DNA reads as TGCGCCAGCAGCCAAGTCCCCGGGACAGGGAACACTGAAGCTTTCTTT. This encodes CASSQVPGTGNTEAFF.

V and J are TRBV20-1 and TRBJ2-7; weak D call: TRBD1 (6 bases). This CDR3 contains 14 residues. V lost 3 bases to trimming and J lost 2 bases, with 14 bases between them. Germline CDR1 and CDR2: DFQATT and SNEGSKA (reference sequence). CDR3 sequence (DNA): TGCAGTGCTAGTCGGCAGGGGAGTGCCTACGAGCAGTACTTC. Protein product: CSASRQGSAYEQYF.

This clonotype came up a few times. CDR3 region: CASRGGTGYNQPQHF. DNA of the CDR3: TGTGCCAGCCGGGGGGGGACAGGGTACAATCAGCCCCAGCATTTT. This rearrangement joins TRBV25-1 to TRBJ1-5; 9 bases agree with TRBD1. CDR1 MGHDK and CDR2 SYGVNS come from the germline V gene. The CDR3 runs 15 residues. V lost 8 bases and J lost 3; bases outside the gene matches: 8.

Concerning this clonotype itself: Relative to the germline gene, one junction end is altered; a read error may explain this. The rearrangement links TRBV7-9 to TRBJ2-5, with a tentative D call TRBD2 (5 bases). The CDR3 sequence is 14 residues long. Germline CDR1 SEHNR, CDR2 FQNEAQ (reference sequence). The CDR3 DNA follows: TGTACCAGCAGCTTCTCGGACTGGAAAGAGACCCAGTACTTC. It is translated as CTSSFSDWKETQYF.

A few counts support this clonotype. J is TRBJ2-7 and V is TRBV28, with TRBD2 matching 12 bases. Germline lookup yields CDR1 MDHEN and CDR2 SYDVKM. J was trimmed by 3 bases and V by 5 bases; bases with no gene match: 5. The CDR3 totals 15 residues. The CDR3 DNA reads TGTGCCAGCAGTCCTAGCGGGGGGGAGCTCTACGAGCAGTACTTC. This translates into CASSPSGGELYEQYF.

This clonotype was observed many times. This chain joins TRBV5-4 and TRBJ2-6, with TRBD2 matching 11 bases. The CDR3 consists of 17 residues. The ends lost 5 bases at V and 0 bases at J; junction bases unmatched: 4. The germline gives CDR1 SGHNT, CDR2 YYREEE (reference sequence). For the CDR3, the DNA is TGTGCCAGCAGTCGACTAGCGGGGTACTCTGGGGCCAACGTCCTGACTTTC. Its protein product is CASSRLAGYSGANVLTF.

This chain links TRBV20-1 with TRBJ1-5, with TRBD1 matching over 8 bases. Trimming removed 6 bases from V and 2 bases from J; junction bases left unmatched: 6. CDR1 and CDR2 from the germline V gene are DFQATT and SNEGSKA (reference sequence). This CDR3 is built from 14 residues. The CDR3 sequence: CSAKDRVGNQPQHF. CDR3 coding DNA: TGCAGTGCCAAGGACAGGGTAGGCAATCAGCCCCAGCATTTT.

The CDR3 DNA sequence: TGTGCCAGCAGCGCAGGAGGGAACACTGAAGCTTTCTTT. It is translated as CASSAGGNTEAFF. The chain couples TRBV9 to TRBJ1-1; no clear D gene. This CDR3 is 13 amino acids long. CDR1 is SGDLS, CDR2 YYNGEE, per germline. V was pared by 3 bases and J by 1 base, with 7 bases between.

The CDR3 region is CSARSKEGTEAFF. The CDR3 DNA sequence: TGCAGTGCTAGGTCGAAGGAGGGCACTGAAGCTTTCTTT. J is TRBJ1-1 and V is TRBV20-1; D unresolved. Germline values: CDR1 DFQATT, CDR2 SNEGSKA (reference sequence). Trimming took off 3 bases at V and 4 bases at J, with 12 bases between the two ends. The CDR3 is 13 residues long.